Presented here are 32 T cell receptor beta chains from one specimen sequenced in a study of T cell repertoires in cytomegalovirus infection. Via MiXCR, TCRdb re-called the reads, giving one row per CDR3 protein. The repertoire holds approximately 200,000 distinct CDR3 sequences, with 28% as singletons. Sequencing was done on a sample of PBMCs. Receptors originate from a human donor in good health (CMV status not recorded). Some clones in this sample may be carry-over from other donors' samples.

This clonotype turned up a few times. The CDR3 sequence: CATQDGSGNQPQHF. For the CDR3, the DNA is TGTGCCACCCAGGACGGTTCGGGCAATCAGCCCCAGCATTTT. The chain couples TRBV15 to TRBJ1-5; D remains unclear. Trimming cost V 8 bases and J 2 bases, with 13 bases left between them. This CDR3 comprises 14 residues. Germline V gives CDR1 LNHNV, CDR2 YYDKDF (reference sequence).

The chain carries TRBV10-1 and TRBJ2-7; D possibly matches TRBD1 or TRBD2 (5 bases each). The CDR3 is 13 amino acids. Germline V gene data show CDR1 as WNHNN and CDR2 as SYGVQD (reference sequence). The V end was cut by 5 bases, the J end by 5 bases, with 13 bases between. This chain's CDR3 is CASSSTGTDEQYF. DNA of the CDR3: TGCGCCAGCAGTTCCACCGGGACCGACGAGCAGTACTTC.

This chain uses TRBV27 with TRBJ1-6, with a weak D call TRBD1 (5 bases). Germline CDR1 reads MNHEY; CDR2 reads SMNVEV (reference sequence). V shed 0 bases and J shed 2 bases, with 8 bases lying between them. The CDR3 contains 16 residues. The CDR3 loop reads CASSLSGAPYNSPLHF. In nucleotides, the CDR3 is TGTGCCAGCAGTTTATCCGGGGCGCCCTATAATTCACCCCTCCACTTT.

In its sample, this clonotype was seen many times. This chain links TRBV7-2 with TRBJ1-3; D perhaps matches TRBD1 (6 bases). The CDR3 runs 15 residues. V was pared by 5 bases and J by 4 bases, with 15 bases between. Germline CDR1 and CDR2: SGHTA and FQGNSA. DNA for the CDR3: TGTGCCAGCAGCATACAGGGAACGGGCGGAAACACCATATATTTT. Translated: CASSIQGTGGNTIYF.

This clonotype occurred a few times. The genes are TRBV20-1 and TRBJ1-5; 11 bases agree with TRBD1. Germline trimming cut 5 bases from V and 6 bases from J; bases unmatched to any gene: 3. CDR3 length: 13 residues. Germline-derived CDR1 and CDR2 are DFQATT and SNEGSKA (reference sequence). The CDR3 coding sequence is TGCAGTGCTTGGACAGGGGGCACTCAGCCCCAGCATTTT. Residues: CSAWTGGTQPQHF.

This clonotype was seen a few times. CDR3 region: CASSSLQGAISTGELFF. CDR3 bases: TGCGCCAGCAGCTCCCTCCAGGGGGCGATATCCACCGGGGAGCTGTTTTTT. The chain carries TRBV5-1 and TRBJ2-2; 8 nucleotides line up with TRBD1. The germline gives CDR1 SGHRS, CDR2 YFSETQ. CDR3 length: 17 amino acids. After removal of 3 bases from V and 4 bases from J, the junction contained 11 bases not matched to a gene.

In its sample, this clonotype was seen a few times. The chain joins TRBV6-5 to TRBJ1-1, with 9 bases aligning to TRBD1. The V and J ends lost 11 bases and 0 bases, in that order; junction bases with no gene match: 4. Germline V gene data show CDR1 as MNHEY and CDR2 as SVGAGI. The CDR3 covers 13 residues. CDR3 DNA: TGTGCCGTACAGGGGGCGATGAACACTGAAGCTTTCTTT. Amino acids: CAVQGAMNTEAFF.

This chain links TRBV20-1 with TRBJ2-5; D perhaps matches TRBD2 (6 bases). In germline, CDR1 is DFQATT, CDR2 SNEGSKA (reference sequence). The CDR3 is 14 amino acids. Trimming took off 4 bases at V and 2 bases at J, with 14 bases between the two ends. As DNA, the CDR3 is TGCAGTGCTAAGAAACCCGGGACTCAAGAGACCCAGTACTTC. Translated: CSAKKPGTQETQYF.

A few counts support this clonotype. The chain has TRBV19 and TRBJ1-2; 7 bases map to TRBD1. This CDR3 has 13 amino acids. Trimming took 7 bases from V and 5 from J; bases not matched to a gene: 7. CDR1 LNHDA and CDR2 SQIVND come from the germline V gene (reference sequence). CDR3 region: CASTLGTEYGYTF. The CDR3 DNA is TGTGCCAGTACCCTAGGGACAGAATATGGCTACACCTTC.

CDR3 sequence (DNA): TGTGCCAGCAGCCAGCGGGATACGCAGTATTTT. Translated: CASSQRDTQYF. The chain joins TRBV3-1 to TRBJ2-3; D unclear. Trimming took 3 bases from V and 6 from J, leaving 4 bases between them. The CDR3 is made up of 11 amino acids. Germline V gene lookup returns CDR1 LGHDT and CDR2 YNNKEL (reference sequence).

V usage is TRBV18 and J usage is TRBJ2-7, with TRBD2 matching over 7 bases. V dropped 4 bases and J dropped 3; count of bases not matched to a gene: 6. The germline V gene encodes CDR1 KGHSH and CDR2 LQKENI. CDR3 length equals 14 residues. The CDR3 protein is CASSLSGQNYEQYF. The CDR3, as DNA: TGTGCCAGCTCACTTAGCGGGCAGAACTACGAGCAGTACTTC.

The V call is TRBV5-4, the J call TRBJ2-1; 15 bases agree with TRBD2. The CDR3 is made up of 19 amino acids. The V segment lost 4 bases and the J segment 5 bases; nucleotides outside the gene matches: 13. Germline CDR1 is SGHNT and CDR2 is YYREEE (reference sequence). CDR3 in amino acids: CASSDSGTSGGPRHNEQFF. CDR3 coding DNA: TGTGCCAGCAGCGACTCCGGGACTAGCGGGGGGCCGCGGCACAATGAGCAGTTCTTC. Filled out from reference TRBV5-4 and TRBJ2-1, the complete variable domain reads ETGVTQSPTHLIKTRGQQVTLRCSSQSGHNTVSWYQQALGQGPQFIFQYYREEENGRGNFPPRFSGLQFPNYSSELNVNALELDDSALYLCASSDSGTSGGPRHNEQFFGPGTRLTVL.

This sequence joins TRBV7-3 and TRBJ1-1, with D possibly TRBD1 on 5 matching bases. Germline V gives CDR1 SGHTA, CDR2 FQGTGA. The CDR3 loop spans 15 amino acids. V lost 1 base and J 9 bases, leaving 18 bases between the germline ends. The CDR3 coding sequence is TGTGCCAGCAGCTTAAACCCACAGGATTCCGGACAAGCTTTCTTT. Residues: CASSLNPQDSGQAFF.

This clonotype was counted many times. The chain uses TRBV7-9 and TRBJ2-3; D gene unclear. Germline CDR1 is SEHNR and CDR2 is FQNEAQ (reference sequence). With 5 bases removed from V and 2 bases from J, the gap between germline ends came to 5 bases. CDR3 length equals 12 residues. CDR3 DNA: TGTGCCAGCAGCCAGAACACAGATACGCAGTATTTT. Protein sequence: CASSQNTDTQYF.

This clonotype was observed a few times. The CDR3 DNA follows: TGTGCCAGCAGCCAAGAGAGTGGACAGCCCCAGCATTTT. Its protein is CASSQESGQPQHF. The J gene is TRBJ1-5, the V gene TRBV3-1; D gene ambiguous. The germline V gene encodes CDR1 LGHDT and CDR2 YNNKEL (reference sequence). The CDR3 covers 13 residues. Trimming took 0 bases from V and 7 from J, leaving 7 bases between them.

A remark on this clonotype: An end of the junction differs from the germline gene, which may be a read error. V usage is TRBV4-1 and J usage is TRBJ2-7; TRBD1 matches 10 bases. This CDR3 contains 14 residues. Germline V lookup: CDR1 MGHRA, CDR2 YSYEKL. CDR3 protein: CASSQGQGAYEQYF. CDR3 nucleotide sequence: TGTGCCAGCAGCCAAGGACAGGGGGCCTACGAGCAGTACTTC.

There are a few counts of this clonotype. The V gene is TRBV7-6, the J gene TRBJ2-7; TRBD1 is a possible D gene (7 bases). The CDR3 is 16 amino acids. In germline, CDR1 is SGHVS, CDR2 FNYEAQ. Trimming removed 5 bases at V and 3 bases at J, with 20 bases between. CDR3 DNA: TGTGCCAGCAGCCCAAAGGGCGGGACAGAGGACTACGAGCAGTACTTC. This gives the protein CASSPKGGTEDYEQYF. The complete variable domain, with remaining parts taken from reference TRBV7-6 and TRBJ2-7, reads GAGVSQSPRYKVTKRGQDVALRCDPISGHVSLYWYRQALGQGPEFLTYFNYEAQQDKSGLPNDRFSAERPEGSISTLTIQRTEQRDSAMYRCASSPKGGTEDYEQYFGPGTRLTVT.

This clonotype was seen a handful of times. V usage is TRBV19 and J usage is TRBJ1-1; D is unclear. This CDR3 has 14 residues. CDR1 and CDR2 (germline): LNHDA, SQIVND (reference sequence). With 5 bases removed from V and 1 base from J, the gap between germline ends came to 11 bases. The CDR3 sequence is CASSALHSNTEAFF. The CDR3, as DNA: TGTGCCAGTAGTGCCCTCCATTCGAACACTGAAGCTTTCTTT. The whole variable domain, filled in from reference TRBV19 and TRBJ1-1, reads DGGITQSPKYLFRKEGQNVTLSCEQNLNHDAMYWYRQDPGQGLRLIYYSQIVNDFQKGDIAEGYSVSREKKESFPLTVTSAQKNPTAFYLCASSALHSNTEAFFGQGTRLTVV.

This clonotype showed up just a few times. V and J are TRBV7-3 and TRBJ2-7; D is uncertain. The V and J ends lost 4 bases and 7 bases respectively, with 14 bases between them. Germline V CDR1 and CDR2: SGHTA, FQGTGA. The CDR3 spans 13 residues. The CDR3 DNA is TGTGCCAGCAGCTCCCTGACCGGAGAGGAGCAGTACTTC. Protein: CASSSLTGEEQYF.

The gene calls are TRBV7-6 and TRBJ2-3, with D unresolved. The germline V gene encodes CDR1 SGHVS and CDR2 FNYEAQ. The V gene lost 6 bases and the J gene lost 1 base, with 8 bases spanning the gap. The CDR3 loop spans 13 amino acids. The CDR3 region has the DNA TGTGCCAGCAGGCCCAGCGGCACAGATACGCAGTATTTT. This sequence encodes CASRPSGTDTQYF.

The V and J genes are TRBV7-9 and TRBJ1-1, with D unclear. The CDR3 runs to 14 residues. Germline V gene lookup returns CDR1 SEHNR and CDR2 FQNEAQ (reference sequence). Trimming took 1 base from V and 5 from J, leaving 11 bases between them. CDR3 in amino acids: CASSLGRDRTEAFF. CDR3 DNA: TGTGCCAGCAGCTTAGGAAGGGATCGGACTGAAGCTTTCTTT.

This clonotype was detected many times. This chain connects TRBV23-1 to TRBJ2-1; D not certain. TRBV23-1 is designated an ORF whose function remains uncertain. The CDR3 runs to 17 residues. V was trimmed by 0 bases and J by 2 bases, leaving 14 bases between them. CDR3 nucleotide sequence: TGCGCCAGCAGTCAATCGTTGCGGTATATCCCCTACAATGAGCAGTTCTTC. Translation: CASSQSLRYIPYNEQFF.

The V gene is TRBV6-6, the J gene TRBJ2-5; no clear D gene. V lost 2 bases, J lost 1 base, and 8 bases lay in between. Looked up from germline, CDR1 is MNHNY and CDR2 is SVGAGI (reference sequence). The CDR3 is 14 amino acids. CDR3 residues: CASSYGPAQETQYF. The CDR3 nucleotides are TGTGCCAGCAGTTACGGGCCAGCCCAAGAGACCCAGTACTTC.

Only a few counts were recorded for this clonotype. The chain carries TRBV6-2 or TRBV6-3 and TRBJ2-3; tentative D call: TRBD2 (7 bases). The germline V gene encodes CDR1 MNHEY and CDR2 SVGEGT. V dropped 7 bases and J dropped 1 base, with 15 bases sitting between them. The CDR3 totals 15 residues. DNA for the CDR3: TGTGCCAGCACCAAATCGGGGGGCCGCACAGATACGCAGTATTTT. Encoded protein: CASTKSGGRTDTQYF.

On this clonotype: The CDR3 does not end in the conserved phenylalanine or tryptophan, so this is likely a read error. This rearrangement joins TRBV7-3 to TRBJ1-3; D is ambiguous. Trimming shortened V by 0 bases and J by 4 bases, and 10 bases separated the two germline ends. Germline V gives CDR1 SGHTA, CDR2 FQGTGA. The CDR3 covers 15 residues. DNA of the CDR3: TGTGCCAGCAGCTTAACCCCTACGCAAGGAAACACCATATATTCT. Its translation: CASSLTPTQGNTIYS.

This chain joins TRBV2 and TRBJ2-1; D unresolved. V shed 3 bases and J shed 0 bases, with 6 bases lying between them. The CDR3 is made up of 14 amino acids. Germline V gene data show CDR1 as SNHLY and CDR2 as FYNNEI. CDR3 loop: CASSDKSSYNEQFF. CDR3 coding DNA: TGTGCCAGCAGTGACAAGAGCTCCTACAATGAGCAGTTCTTC.

This clonotype was observed a handful of times. V and J are TRBV7-9 and TRBJ2-7; 7 bases are shared with TRBD1. In germline, CDR1 is SEHNR, CDR2 FQNEAQ (reference sequence). This CDR3 has 15 amino acids. Trimming at V came to 2 bases and at J to 4 bases, leaving 8 bases not matched to a gene. The CDR3 DNA reads as TGTGCCAGCAGCTTAAATACCGGGACAGCATACGAGCAGTACTTC. It specifies CASSLNTGTAYEQYF.

This clonotype was seen more than once but under ten times. The CDR3 is CSARDVAGVLLDEQFF. CDR3 sequence (DNA): TGCAGTGCTAGAGATGTAGCGGGGGTGCTTCTCGATGAGCAGTTCTTC. The rearrangement links TRBV20-1 to TRBJ2-1; 9 bases line up with TRBD2. V lost 0 bases to trimming and J lost 8 bases; unmatched junction nucleotides: 11. This CDR3 has 16 amino acids. CDR1 DFQATT and CDR2 SNEGSKA come from the germline V gene (reference sequence).

This clonotype was detected only once. The V and J genes are TRBV20-1 and TRBJ1-6; tentatively, D is TRBD1 (6 bases). The ends were cut back, 0 bases at V and 10 bases at J, with 19 bases in the middle. The CDR3 extends over 16 amino acids. In germline, CDR1 is DFQATT, CDR2 SNEGSKA (reference sequence). CDR3 nucleotide sequence: TGCAGTGCTAGAGAGACAGGAGGTAGGGGAGGCTCACCCCTCCACTTT. Translated: CSARETGGRGGSPLHF.

This clonotype was counted a few times. This chain links TRBV6-6 with TRBJ2-5; 11 positions agree with TRBD2. CDR3 length equals 17 residues. With V trimmed by 4 bases and J by 0 bases, 7 bases remained unmatched. Per germline, CDR1 MNHNY and CDR2 SVGAGI (reference sequence). The CDR3 region has the DNA TGTGCCAGCAGTTCCCCTAGCGGGGGGACCAACCAAGAGACCCAGTACTTC. This codes for CASSSPSGGTNQETQYF.

This clonotype has a single count. This chain links TRBV20-1 with TRBJ1-1, with TRBD1 as a possible D gene (5 bases). The germline gives CDR1 DFQATT, CDR2 SNEGSKA (reference sequence). V lost 1 base, J lost 1 base, and 10 bases lay in between. The CDR3 covers 14 residues. As DNA, the CDR3 is TGCAGTGCTAGAGTTGGACACTCGAACACTGAAGCTTTCTTT. It encodes CSARVGHSNTEAFF.

The chain employs TRBV5-1 and TRBJ2-7; 7 bases are a match to TRBD2. CDR3 length equals 16 residues. Germline values: CDR1 SGHRS, CDR2 YFSETQ. V was pared by 0 bases and J by 3 bases, with 9 bases of the junction left unmatched. Here the CDR3 DNA reads TGCGCCAGCAGCTTGGCCCCGGGACTATCCAACTACGAGCAGTACTTC. Its translation: CASSLAPGLSNYEQYF.